These 21 T cell receptor beta chains were all obtained from the same sample, sequenced in a study of Ad26.COV2.S vaccination and SARS-CoV-2 variants. Sample treatment: roughly 20 received Ad26.COV2.S at low or high dose, single or two shots; 5 received placebo; per-sample allocation not given. Repertoires come from day 63 after the first vaccine or placebo injection. This table comes from immunoSEQ multiplex PCR, and its TCRdb copy is limited to in-frame clones, with some not included. This sample has around 320,000 clones, with 86% found just once. Material: peripheral blood, obtained in a trial of Ad26.COV2.S vaccine versus placebo. These receptors all stem from a person aged 18-65 years who received the Ad26.COV2.S COVID-19 vaccine or a placebo.

This clone has just one count. This chain joins TRBV19 and TRBJ2-2; D is perhaps TRBD1 (5 bases). The CDR3 sequence is 16 residues long. Germline loops: CDR1 LNHDA, CDR2 SQIVND (reference sequence). Trimming stripped 5 bases from V and 0 bases from J, with 13 bases between. CDR3 nucleotides: TGTGCCAGTAGTCCCGCAGGGTTTACGAACACCGGGGAGCTGTTTTTT. Translation: CASSPAGFTNTGELFF.

The chain employs TRBV7-2 and TRBJ2-5; no clear D. The CDR3 totals 13 residues. The V end was cut by 5 bases, the J end by 3 bases, with 10 bases between. Germline CDR1 SGHTA, CDR2 FQGNSA. This CDR3 reads CASSRALEETQYF. Here the CDR3 DNA reads TGTGCCAGCAGCCGGGCCTTGGAAGAGACCCAGTACTTC.

V is TRBV6-2 or TRBV6-3 and J is TRBJ1-5; no reliable D call. Germline CDR1 MNHEY, CDR2 SVGEGT. The length of the CDR3 is 15 residues. With 4 bases removed from V and 1 base from J, the gap between germline ends came to 11 bases. The CDR3 nucleotides read TGTGCCAGCAGTTTGTACGAGCGAAGCAATCAGCCCCAGCATTTT. It translates to CASSLYERSNQPQHF.

This chain uses TRBV5-4 with TRBJ2-1; D might be TRBD1 (5 bases). The CDR3 is made up of 14 amino acids. V was cut by 1 base and J by 5 bases, with 10 bases left in between. The germline CDR1 and CDR2 sequences are SGHNT and YYREEE (reference sequence). CDR3 coding DNA: TGTGCCAGCAGCTTGTACAGGAGAGACAATGAGCAGTTCTTC. Its protein is CASSLYRRDNEQFF.

CDR3 DNA: TGTGCCAGCAGTGAAGAGACAGGGGGCATCGGGGAGCTGTTTTTT. Amino acid sequence: CASSEETGGIGELFF. V usage is TRBV6-1 and J usage is TRBJ2-2; 10 nucleotides align to TRBD1. The CDR3 covers 15 residues. The V segment lost 1 base and the J segment 7 bases; nucleotides outside the gene matches: 3. The germline CDR1 and CDR2 sequences are MNHNS and SASEGT.

The rearrangement joins TRBV7-8 to TRBJ1-2; no clear D gene. Germline CDR1 reads SGHVS; CDR2 reads FQNEAQ. Trimming removed 3 bases from V and 2 bases from J, with 7 bases in between. The CDR3 consists of 13 residues. The CDR3 reads CASSFGENYGYTF. The CDR3 DNA sequence: TGTGCCAGCAGCTTCGGCGAAAACTATGGCTACACCTTC. Looking up the rest from reference TRBV7-8 and TRBJ1-2 gives the full variable domain: GAGVSQSPRYKVAKRGQDVALRCDPISGHVSLFWYQQALGQGPEFLTYFQNEAQLDKSGLPSDRFFAERPEGSVSTLKIQRTQQEDSAVYLCASSFGENYGYTFGSGTRLTVV.

This chain links TRBV10-3 with TRBJ1-3; 8 positions match TRBD1. Losses at the gene ends were 6 bases for V and 0 bases for J; bases not matched to a gene: 4. CDR3 length equals 15 residues. Per germline, CDR1 ENHRY and CDR2 SYGVKD. The CDR3 nucleotides are TGTGCCATCAGCGAGACAGGGGTCTCTGGAAACACCATATATTTT. Its translation is CAISETGVSGNTIYF.

This clone appeared once. The J gene is TRBJ2-3, the V gene TRBV2; 7 nucleotides line up with TRBD2. V trimming: 7 bases; J trimming: 0 bases; junction bases outside the gene matches: 7. Germline V gene sequence: CDR1 SNHLY, CDR2 FYNNEI. The CDR3 covers 15 residues. The CDR3 DNA reads TGTGCCAGCACTGGGGGAGGGAAGAGCACAGATACGCAGTATTTT. Amino acid sequence: CASTGGGKSTDTQYF.

The chain recombines TRBV6-5 with TRBJ1-2, with D possibly being TRBD1 (6 bases). Deletions cut 4 bases from V and 6 bases from J, with 15 bases between. The CDR3 totals 14 residues. CDR1 and CDR2 (germline): MNHEY, SVGAGI. The DNA for the CDR3 is TGTGCCAGCAGTTCCCAGACGGGGGCGAATGGCTACACCTTC. Encoded protein: CASSSQTGANGYTF.

The chain recombines TRBV19 with TRBJ1-2, with TRBD1 matching 9 bases. From germline, CDR1 is LNHDA and CDR2 SQIVND (reference sequence). J gave up 4 bases and V 5 bases, and 8 bases lay outside the gene matches. This CDR3 region has 15 residues. CDR3 nucleotides: TGTGCCAGTAGTTTCCCGGGACAGGGAGCCTATGGCTACACCTTC. Its protein product is CASSFPGQGAYGYTF.

The chain joins TRBV15 to TRBJ2-5; no clear D. V lost 8 bases and J lost 3, with 10 bases in between. Per the germline V gene, CDR1 is LNHNV and CDR2 is YYDKDF (reference sequence). CDR3 length: 12 amino acids. CDR3 region: CATYVWEETQYF. The CDR3 DNA reads as TGTGCCACCTACGTTTGGGAAGAGACCCAGTACTTC.

This chain uses TRBV7-8 with TRBJ2-1; 10 bases are a match to TRBD2. V gave up 5 bases and J gave up 8 bases; unmatched junction bases: 9. The CDR3 is 15 residues long. Per the germline V gene, CDR1 is SGHVS and CDR2 is FQNEAQ. The CDR3 reads CASSRGTSVGHEQFF. CDR3 DNA: TGTGCCAGCAGCAGAGGGACTAGCGTGGGCCATGAGCAGTTCTTC.

This clone has only one observation. The J gene is TRBJ2-7, the V gene TRBV5-1; TRBD1 agrees at 9 bases. Germline V lookup: CDR1 SGHRS, CDR2 YFSETQ. The CDR3 contains 14 residues. V gave up 4 bases and J gave up 7 bases; unmatched junction bases: 9. The CDR3: CASSGTGLPNEQYF. In DNA form, the CDR3 reads TGCGCCAGCAGCGGGACAGGGCTCCCTAATGAGCAGTACTTC.

The V gene is TRBV28, the J gene TRBJ2-6, with D possibly TRBD2 on 6 matching bases. V shed 6 bases and J shed 4 bases, with 13 bases lying between them. Germline-derived CDR1 and CDR2 are MDHEN and SYDVKM. The CDR3 has 15 amino acids. CDR3 coding DNA: TGTGCCAGCAGACGAAAGGCGGGGGGGGCCAACGTCCTGACTTTC. This encodes CASRRKAGGANVLTF.

The chain joins TRBV18 to TRBJ2-7, with D possibly TRBD2 on 6 matching bases. Trimming removed 6 bases from V and 3 bases from J, with 9 bases in between. CDR1 and CDR2 (germline): KGHSH, LQKENI. This CDR3 comprises 12 residues. The CDR3 spells CASSGLHYEQYF. CDR3 DNA sequence: TGTGCCAGCTCGGGACTCCACTACGAGCAGTACTTC.

The chain recombines TRBV14 with TRBJ1-1; D gene unclear. The CDR3 has 18 residues. V dropped 0 bases and J dropped 0 bases, with 17 bases sitting between them. Germline assignment: CDR1 SGHDN and CDR2 FVKESK. The CDR3 region has the DNA TGTGCCAGCAGCCAAGAAGTCGGTAAAGATTCCATGAACACTGAAGCTTTCTTT. Amino acids: CASSQEVGKDSMNTEAFF. Full variable domain (outside the CDR3, taken from reference TRBV14 and TRBJ1-1): EAGVTQFPSHSVIEKGQTVTLRCDPISGHDNLYWYRRVMGKEIKFLLHFVKESKQDESGMPNNRFLAERTGGTYSTLKVQPAELEDSGVYFCASSQEVGKDSMNTEAFFGQGTRLTVV.

The chain joins TRBV5-4 to TRBJ2-3; TRBD2 agrees at 7 bases. With 4 bases clipped from V and 2 bases from J, the junction kept 7 bases outside the gene matches. In germline, CDR1 is SGHNT, CDR2 YYREEE (reference sequence). The CDR3 is made up of 15 amino acids. In DNA form, the CDR3 reads TGTGCCAGCAGCGGCGTGGGGACTACCACAGATACGCAGTATTTT. Residues: CASSGVGTTTDTQYF. The variable domain in full, with the rest retrieved from reference TRBV5-4 and TRBJ2-3, is ETGVTQSPTHLIKTRGQQVTLRCSSQSGHNTVSWYQQALGQGPQFIFQYYREEENGRGNFPPRFSGLQFPNYSSELNVNALELDDSALYLCASSGVGTTTDTQYFGPGTRLTVL.

The chain uses TRBV7-2 and TRBJ2-7, with D tentatively TRBD1 (7 bases). Germline CDR1 SGHTA, CDR2 FQGNSA. Trimming removed 1 base at V and 3 bases at J, with 13 bases between. The CDR3 totals 15 residues. CDR3 loop: CASSLGAGGYYEQYF. CDR3 bases: TGTGCCAGCAGCTTAGGCGCAGGGGGGTACTACGAGCAGTACTTC.

J is TRBJ2-7 and V is TRBV7-2, with D possibly TRBD2 on 6 matching bases. The CDR3 length is 15 residues. The V gene lost 5 bases and the J gene lost 3 bases, with 17 bases spanning the gap. CDR1 and CDR2 from the germline V gene are SGHTA and FQGNSA. The CDR3 coding sequence is TGTGCCAGCAGCCTACAGGTTGGGGAGGTCTACGAGCAGTACTTC. The encoded protein is CASSLQVGEVYEQYF.

The chain carries TRBV10-3 and TRBJ1-5, with 8 bases identical to TRBD1. The germline V gene encodes CDR1 ENHRY and CDR2 SYGVKD. Trimming took 10 bases from V and 0 from J; bases not matched to a gene: 8. The CDR3 spans 15 residues. The CDR3 coding sequence is TGTGCCACCGCGCTTGACAGGGGTAGCAATCAGCCCCAGCATTTT. It encodes CATALDRGSNQPQHF.

The chain couples TRBV12-3 or TRBV12-4 to TRBJ1-2; no clear D gene. Trimming stripped 8 bases from V and 3 bases from J, with 7 bases between. CDR3 length equals 11 residues. The CDR3 DNA reads as TGTGCCAGCGCCCATTACTATGGCTACACCTTC. Its translation is CASAHYYGYTF.